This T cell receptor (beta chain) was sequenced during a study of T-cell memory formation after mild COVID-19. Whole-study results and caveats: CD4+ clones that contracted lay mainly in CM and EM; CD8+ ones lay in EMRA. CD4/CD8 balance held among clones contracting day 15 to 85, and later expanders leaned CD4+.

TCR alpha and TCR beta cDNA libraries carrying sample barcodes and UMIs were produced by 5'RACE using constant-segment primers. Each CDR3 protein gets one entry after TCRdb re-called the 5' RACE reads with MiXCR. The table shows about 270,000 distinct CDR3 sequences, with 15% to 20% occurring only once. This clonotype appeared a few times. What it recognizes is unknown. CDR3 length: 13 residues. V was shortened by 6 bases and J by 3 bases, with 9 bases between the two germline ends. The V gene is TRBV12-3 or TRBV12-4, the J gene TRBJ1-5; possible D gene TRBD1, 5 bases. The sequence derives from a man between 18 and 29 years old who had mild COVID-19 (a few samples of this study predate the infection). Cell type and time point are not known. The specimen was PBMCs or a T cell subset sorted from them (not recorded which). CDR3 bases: TGTGCCAGCAGGCAGGGTCACAATCAGCCCCAGCATTTT. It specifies CASRQGHNQPQHF.